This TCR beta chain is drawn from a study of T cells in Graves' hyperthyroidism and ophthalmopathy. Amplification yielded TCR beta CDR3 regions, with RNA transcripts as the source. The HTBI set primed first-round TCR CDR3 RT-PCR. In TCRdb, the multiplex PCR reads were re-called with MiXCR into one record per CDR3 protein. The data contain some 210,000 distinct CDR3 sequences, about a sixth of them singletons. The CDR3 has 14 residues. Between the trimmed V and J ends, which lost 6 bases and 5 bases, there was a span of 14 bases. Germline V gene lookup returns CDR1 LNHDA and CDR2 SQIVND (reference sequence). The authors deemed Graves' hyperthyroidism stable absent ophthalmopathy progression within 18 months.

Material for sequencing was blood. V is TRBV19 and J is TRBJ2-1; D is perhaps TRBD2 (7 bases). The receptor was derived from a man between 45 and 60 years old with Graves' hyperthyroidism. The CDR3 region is CASRIGGGHNEQFF. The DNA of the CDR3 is TGTGCCAGTAGGATTGGGGGGGGGCACAATGAGCAGTTCTTC.